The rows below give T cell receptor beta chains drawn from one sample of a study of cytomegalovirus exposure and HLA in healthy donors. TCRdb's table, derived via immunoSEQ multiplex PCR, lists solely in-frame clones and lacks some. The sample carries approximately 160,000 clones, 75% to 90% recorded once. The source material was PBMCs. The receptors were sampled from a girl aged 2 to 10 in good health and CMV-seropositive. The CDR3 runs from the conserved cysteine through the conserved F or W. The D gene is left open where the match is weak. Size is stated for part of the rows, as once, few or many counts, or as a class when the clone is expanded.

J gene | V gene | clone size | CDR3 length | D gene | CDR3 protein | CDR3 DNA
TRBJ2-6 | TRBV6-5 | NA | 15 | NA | CASSGTRREANVLTF | TGTGCCAGCAGTGGGACCCGGCGGGAGGCCAACGTCCTGACTTTC
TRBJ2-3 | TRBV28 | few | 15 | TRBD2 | CASTMMREGHVTQYF | TGTGCCAGCACTATGATGAGGGAGGGCCACGTTACGCAGTATTTT
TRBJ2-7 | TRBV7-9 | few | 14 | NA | CASSQSTGSYEQYF | TGTGCCAGCAGCCAATCGACGGGTTCCTACGAGCAGTACTTC
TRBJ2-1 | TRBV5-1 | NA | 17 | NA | CASSLYTGRAVYNEQFF | TGCGCCAGCAGCTTATATACAGGGAGGGCGGTCTACAATGAGCAGTTCTTC
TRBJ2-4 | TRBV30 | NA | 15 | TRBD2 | CAWSASGRAKNIQYF | TGTGCCTGGAGTGCGAGCGGGAGGGCCAAAAACATTCAGTACTTC
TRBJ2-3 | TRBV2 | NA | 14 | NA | CASSEGHSTDTQYF | TGTGCCAGCAGTGAGGGACACTCCACAGATACGCAGTATTTT
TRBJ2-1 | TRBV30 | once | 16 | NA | CAWSVGYRETRNEQFF | TGTGCCTGGAGTGTAGGATACCGGGAGACCAGGAATGAGCAGTTCTTC
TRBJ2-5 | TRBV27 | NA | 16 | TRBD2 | CASSSRLAGGSETQYF | TGTGCCAGCAGTTCCCGACTAGCGGGAGGCTCTGAGACCCAGTACTTC
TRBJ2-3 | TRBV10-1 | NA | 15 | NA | CASSEKSLRTDTQYF | TGCGCCAGCAGTGAGAAGAGCCTCCGCACAGATACGCAGTATTTT
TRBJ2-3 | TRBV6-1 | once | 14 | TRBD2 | CASSELAGVDTQYF | TGTGCCAGCAGTGAACTAGCGGGAGTGGATACGCAGTATTTT
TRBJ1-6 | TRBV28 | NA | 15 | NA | CASGGRWSYNSPLHF | TGTGCCAGCGGAGGGAGATGGTCCTATAATTCACCCCTCCACTTT
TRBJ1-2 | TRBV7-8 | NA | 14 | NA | CASSSDFVYYGYTF | TGTGCCAGCAGCTCCGACTTTGTGTACTATGGCTACACCTTC
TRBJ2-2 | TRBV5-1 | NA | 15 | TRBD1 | CASSRRGRDTGELFF | TGCGCCAGCAGCCGCAGGGGGCGCGACACCGGGGAGCTGTTTTTT
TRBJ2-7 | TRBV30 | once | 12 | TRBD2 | CAWSLAAYEQYF | TGTGCCTGGAGTCTAGCGGCCTACGAGCAGTACTTC
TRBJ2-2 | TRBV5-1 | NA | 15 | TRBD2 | CASSLAGAKTGELFF | TGCGCCAGCAGCTTAGCGGGAGCAAAGACCGGGGAGCTGTTTTTT
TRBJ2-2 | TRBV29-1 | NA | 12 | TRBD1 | CSALTGAGELFF | TGCAGCGCCTTGACAGGGGCAGGGGAGCTGTTTTTT
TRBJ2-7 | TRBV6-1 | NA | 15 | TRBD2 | CASSEAAGGTYEQYF | TGTGCCAGCAGTGAAGCGGCGGGAGGTACCTACGAGCAGTACTTC